This T cell receptor (beta chain) appears in the sequencing data of a study of T cell repertoires in cytomegalovirus infection. In TCRdb, the reads were re-called with MiXCR into one record per CDR3 protein. The data show roughly 200,000 distinct CDR3 sequences, with about 15% seen just once and approximately 25% held by the top ten. The source material was CD8+ T cells from PBMCs. This clonotype was sampled from a human donor in good health (CMV status not recorded). Some clones in this sample may be carry-over from other donors' samples.

CDR3 loop: CAISESRMGRLSTDTQYF. Written as DNA, the CDR3 is TGTGCCATCAGTGAGTCGAGGATGGGGCGCCTAAGCACAGATACGCAGTATTTT. The chain couples TRBV10-3 to TRBJ2-3; D is perhaps TRBD1 (5 bases). V shed 0 bases and J shed 0 bases, with 16 bases lying between them. Germline values: CDR1 ENHRY, CDR2 SYGVKD. The CDR3 covers 18 residues.